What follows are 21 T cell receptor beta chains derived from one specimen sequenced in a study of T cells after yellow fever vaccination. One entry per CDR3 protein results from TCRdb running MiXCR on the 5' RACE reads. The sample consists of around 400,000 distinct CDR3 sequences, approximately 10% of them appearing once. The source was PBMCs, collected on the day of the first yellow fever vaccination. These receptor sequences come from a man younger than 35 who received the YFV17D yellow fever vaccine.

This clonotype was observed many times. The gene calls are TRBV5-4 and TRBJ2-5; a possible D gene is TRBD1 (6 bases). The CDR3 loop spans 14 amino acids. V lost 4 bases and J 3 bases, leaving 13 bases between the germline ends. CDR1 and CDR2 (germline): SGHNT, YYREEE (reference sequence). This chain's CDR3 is CASSRGGSEETQYF. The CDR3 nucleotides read TGTGCCAGCAGCCGAGGGGGTTCGGAAGAGACCCAGTACTTC.

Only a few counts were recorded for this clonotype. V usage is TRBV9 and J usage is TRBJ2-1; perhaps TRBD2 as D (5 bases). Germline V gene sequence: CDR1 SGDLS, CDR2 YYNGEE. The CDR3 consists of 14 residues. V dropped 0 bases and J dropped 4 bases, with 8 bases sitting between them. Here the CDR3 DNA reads TGTGCCAGCAGCGTAGCGGGGTTTTACAATGAGCAGTTCTTC. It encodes CASSVAGFYNEQFF.

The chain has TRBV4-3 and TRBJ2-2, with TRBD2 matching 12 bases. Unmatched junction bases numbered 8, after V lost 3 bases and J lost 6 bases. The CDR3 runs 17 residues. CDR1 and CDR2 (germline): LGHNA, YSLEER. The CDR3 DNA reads TGCGCCAGCAGCCAGGCAACTAGCGGGGGGCGGCCCGGGGAGCTGTTTTTT. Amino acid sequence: CASSQATSGGRPGELFF.

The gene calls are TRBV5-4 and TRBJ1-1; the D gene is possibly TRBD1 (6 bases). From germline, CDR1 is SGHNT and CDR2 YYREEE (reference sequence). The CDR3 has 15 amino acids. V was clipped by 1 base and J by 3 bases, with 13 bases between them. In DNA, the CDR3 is TGTGCCAGCAGCTTGAAGGGGGTAGGTGACACTGAAGCTTTCTTT. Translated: CASSLKGVGDTEAFF.

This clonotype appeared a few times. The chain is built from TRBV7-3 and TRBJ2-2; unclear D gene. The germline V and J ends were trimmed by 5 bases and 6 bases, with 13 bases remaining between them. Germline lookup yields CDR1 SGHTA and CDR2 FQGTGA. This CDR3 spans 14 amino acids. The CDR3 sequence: CASSVDPNAGELFF. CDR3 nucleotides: TGTGCCAGCAGCGTAGACCCCAACGCCGGGGAGCTGTTTTTT. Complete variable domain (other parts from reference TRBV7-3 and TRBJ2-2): GAGVSQTPSNKVTEKGKYVELRCDPISGHTALYWYRQSLGQGPEFLIYFQGTGAADDSGLPNDRFFAVRPEGSVSTLKIQRTERGDSAVYLCASSVDPNAGELFFGEGSRLTVL.

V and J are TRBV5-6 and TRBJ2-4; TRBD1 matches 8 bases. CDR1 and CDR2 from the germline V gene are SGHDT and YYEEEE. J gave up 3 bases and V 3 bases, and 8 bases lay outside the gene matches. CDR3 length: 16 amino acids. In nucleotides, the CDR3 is TGTGCCAGCAGCTCGCCACAGGGGGTGGACAAAAACATTCAGTACTTC. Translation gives CASSSPQGVDKNIQYF.

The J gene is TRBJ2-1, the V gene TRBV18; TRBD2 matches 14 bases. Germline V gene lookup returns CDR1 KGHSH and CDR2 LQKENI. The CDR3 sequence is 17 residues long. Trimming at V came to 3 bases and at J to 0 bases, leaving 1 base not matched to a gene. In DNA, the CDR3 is TGTGCCAGCTCACCGACTAGCGGGGGGGGCTCCTACAATGAGCAGTTCTTC. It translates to CASSPTSGGGSYNEQFF.

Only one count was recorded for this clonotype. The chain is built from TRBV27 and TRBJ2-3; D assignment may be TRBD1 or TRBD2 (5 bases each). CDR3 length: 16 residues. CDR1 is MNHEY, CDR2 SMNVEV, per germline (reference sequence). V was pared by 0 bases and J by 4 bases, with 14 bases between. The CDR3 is CASSLSGDVWADTQYF. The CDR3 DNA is TGTGCCAGCAGTTTATCGGGGGACGTCTGGGCAGATACGCAGTATTTT.

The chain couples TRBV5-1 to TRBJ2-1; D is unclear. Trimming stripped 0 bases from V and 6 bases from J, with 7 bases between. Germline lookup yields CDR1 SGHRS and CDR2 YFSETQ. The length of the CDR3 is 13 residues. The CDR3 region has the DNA TGCGCCAGCAGCTTGGTGGATGGCAATGAGCAGTTCTTC. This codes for CASSLVDGNEQFF.

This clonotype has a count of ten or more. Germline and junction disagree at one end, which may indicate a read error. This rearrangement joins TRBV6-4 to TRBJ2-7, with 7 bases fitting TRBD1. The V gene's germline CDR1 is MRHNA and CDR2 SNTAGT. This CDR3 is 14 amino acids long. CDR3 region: CASSQDRTSDEQYF. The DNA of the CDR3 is TGTGCCAGCAGTCAGGACAGGACCTCCGACGAGCAGTACTTC.

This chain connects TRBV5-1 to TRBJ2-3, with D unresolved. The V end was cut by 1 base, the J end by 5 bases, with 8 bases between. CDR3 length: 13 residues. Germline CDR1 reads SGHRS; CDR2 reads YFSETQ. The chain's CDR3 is CASSLRPEDTQYF. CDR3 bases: TGCGCCAGCAGCTTGAGACCGGAAGATACGCAGTATTTT. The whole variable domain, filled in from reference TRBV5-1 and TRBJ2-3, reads KAGVTQTPRYLIKTRGQQVTLSCSPISGHRSVSWYQQTPGQGLQFLFEYFSETQRNKGNFPGRFSGRQFSNSRSEMNVSTLELGDSALYLCASSLRPEDTQYFGPGTRLTVL.

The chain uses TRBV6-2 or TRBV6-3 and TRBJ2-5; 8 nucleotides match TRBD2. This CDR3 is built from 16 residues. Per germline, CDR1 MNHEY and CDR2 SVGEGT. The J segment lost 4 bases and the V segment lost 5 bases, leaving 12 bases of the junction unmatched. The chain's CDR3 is CASSRIIAGWGETQYF. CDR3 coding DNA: TGTGCCAGCAGTCGAATAATAGCGGGGTGGGGAGAGACCCAGTACTTC.

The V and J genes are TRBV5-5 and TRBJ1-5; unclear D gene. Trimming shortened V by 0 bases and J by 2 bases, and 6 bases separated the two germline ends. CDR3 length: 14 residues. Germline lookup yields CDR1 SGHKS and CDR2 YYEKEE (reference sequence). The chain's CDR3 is CASSLGPGNQPQHF. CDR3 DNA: TGTGCCAGCAGCTTGGGGCCGGGCAATCAGCCCCAGCATTTT.

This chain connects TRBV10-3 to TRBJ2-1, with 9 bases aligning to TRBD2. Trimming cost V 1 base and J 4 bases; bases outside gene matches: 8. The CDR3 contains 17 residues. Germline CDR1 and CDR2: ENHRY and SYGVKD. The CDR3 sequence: CAISEWNSGGTYNEQFF. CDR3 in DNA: TGTGCCATCAGTGAGTGGAATAGCGGGGGTACGTACAATGAGCAGTTCTTC.

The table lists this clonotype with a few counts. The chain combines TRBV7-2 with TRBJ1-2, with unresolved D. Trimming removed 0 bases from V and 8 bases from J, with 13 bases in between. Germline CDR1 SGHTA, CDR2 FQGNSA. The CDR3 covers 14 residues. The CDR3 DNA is TGTGCCAGCAGCTTAGCAGGGATGTCGGGAGGCTACACCTTC. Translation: CASSLAGMSGGYTF. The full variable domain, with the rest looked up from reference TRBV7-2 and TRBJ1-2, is GAGVSQSPSNKVTEKGKDVELRCDPISGHTALYWYRQSLGQGLEFLIYFQGNSAPDKSGLPSDRFSAERTGGSVSTLTIQRTQQEDSAVYLCASSLAGMSGGYTFGSGTRLTVV.

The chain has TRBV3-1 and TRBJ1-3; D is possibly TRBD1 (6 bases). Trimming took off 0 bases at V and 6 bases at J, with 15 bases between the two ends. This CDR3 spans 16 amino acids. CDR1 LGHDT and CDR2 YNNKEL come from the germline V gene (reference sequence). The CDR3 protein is CASSQDRWGRENTIYF. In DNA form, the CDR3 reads TGTGCCAGCAGCCAAGATCGATGGGGGCGAGAAAACACCATATATTTT.

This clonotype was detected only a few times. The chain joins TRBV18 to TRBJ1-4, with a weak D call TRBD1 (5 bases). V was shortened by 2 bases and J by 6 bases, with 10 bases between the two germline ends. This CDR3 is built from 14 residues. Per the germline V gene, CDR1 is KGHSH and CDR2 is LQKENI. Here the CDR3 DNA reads TGTGCCAGCTCACCATCGTTGACAGATGAAAAACTGTTTTTT. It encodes CASSPSLTDEKLFF.

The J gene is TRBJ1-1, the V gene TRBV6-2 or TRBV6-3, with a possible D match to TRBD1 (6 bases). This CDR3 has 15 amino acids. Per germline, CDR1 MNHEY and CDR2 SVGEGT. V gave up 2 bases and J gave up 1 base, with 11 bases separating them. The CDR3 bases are TGTGCCAGCAGTTACACGCAGGGGAAGAACACTGAAGCTTTCTTT. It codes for CASSYTQGKNTEAFF.

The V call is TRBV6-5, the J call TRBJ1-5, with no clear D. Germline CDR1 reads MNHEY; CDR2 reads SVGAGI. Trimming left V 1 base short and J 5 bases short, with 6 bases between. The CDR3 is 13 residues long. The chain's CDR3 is CASSYFRDQPQHF. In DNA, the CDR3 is TGTGCCAGCAGTTACTTTCGGGATCAGCCCCAGCATTTT.

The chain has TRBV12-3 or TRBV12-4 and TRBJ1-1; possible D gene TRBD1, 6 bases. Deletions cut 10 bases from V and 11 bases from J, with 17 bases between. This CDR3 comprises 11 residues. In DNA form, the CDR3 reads TGTGCCATTTTACGGGGGGCACGCGCTTTCTTT. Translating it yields CAILRGARAFF.

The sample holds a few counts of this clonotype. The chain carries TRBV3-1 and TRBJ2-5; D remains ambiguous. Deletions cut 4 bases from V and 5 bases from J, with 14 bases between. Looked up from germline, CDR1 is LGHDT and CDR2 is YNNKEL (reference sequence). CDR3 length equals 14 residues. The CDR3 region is CASSPTLSSETQYF. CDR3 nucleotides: TGTGCCAGCAGCCCAACGCTGTCCAGCGAGACCCAGTACTTC.